Reported below is one T cell receptor beta chain. The sample originates from a study of shared clonotypes between healthy human individuals. Generated by immunoSEQ multiplex PCR, the TCRdb table keeps only in-frame clones and is missing some. The sample holds roughly 2.6 million clones, more than 80% seen once. The germline V gene encodes CDR1 KGHSH and CDR2 LQKENI. The length of the CDR3 is 13 residues. The V segment lost 1 base and the J segment 6 bases; nucleotides outside the gene matches: 2. The TCR originated in a man between 18 and 35 years old in good health. V gene TRBV18 combines with J gene TRBJ2-7; 8 bases are shared with TRBD2. What was sequenced was naive CD4+ T cells sorted from blood. Indicated subset: CD45RA+ positively selected. CDR3 in amino acids: CASSPLAGTEQYF. CDR3 DNA sequence: TGTGCCAGCTCACCACTAGCGGGAACCGAGCAGTACTTC.